Presented here are 32 T cell receptor beta chains from one specimen sequenced in a study of cytomegalovirus exposure and HLA in healthy donors. Researchers ran the PCR with 60 Vbeta and 13 Jbeta primers. Data came from immunoSEQ multiplex PCR; TCRdb stores just in-frame clones and leaves some out. The sample contains 90,000 to 150,000 clones, approximately 80% of which appear only once. The specimen was PBMCs. These receptors came from a woman aged 40 to 50 in good health and CMV-seronegative.

This chain connects TRBV6-6 to TRBJ1-2, with a tentative D call TRBD1 (5 bases). Germline V gene sequence: CDR1 MNHNY, CDR2 SVGAGI (reference sequence). The CDR3 extends over 13 amino acids. V was trimmed by 7 bases and J by 6 bases, leaving 15 bases between them. CDR3 coding DNA: TGTGCCAGCATAGCGGTTGCGGGGGATGGCTACACCTTC. Its protein product is CASIAVAGDGYTF.

The genes are TRBV19 and TRBJ2-1; 12 nucleotides line up with TRBD2. The CDR3 has 17 amino acids. Looked up from germline, CDR1 is LNHDA and CDR2 is SQIVND (reference sequence). The J segment lost 10 bases and the V segment lost 5 bases, leaving 15 bases of the junction unmatched. This chain's CDR3 is CASSAVGASGRAEEQFF. In DNA form, the CDR3 reads TGTGCCAGTAGTGCCGTCGGGGCTAGCGGGAGGGCCGAGGAGCAGTTCTTC.

The chain couples TRBV4-3 to TRBJ2-7; 10 bases align to TRBD2. Germline V gives CDR1 LGHNA, CDR2 YSLEER. This CDR3 spans 15 amino acids. V shed 6 bases, J shed 2 bases, and the junction held 7 bases outside the gene matches. The CDR3 region has the DNA TGCGCCAGCAGTCCTAGCGGGAGTATGGCCTACGAGCAGTACTTC. It specifies CASSPSGSMAYEQYF.

This sequence joins TRBV28 and TRBJ1-5; D unclear. V was shortened by 6 bases and J by 10 bases, with 13 bases between the two germline ends. Germline V gene data show CDR1 as MDHEN and CDR2 as SYDVKM. The CDR3 length is 12 residues. CDR3: CASSSPAIPQHF. The CDR3 DNA is TGTGCCAGCAGCTCGCCAGCGATCCCCCAGCATTTT.

The rearrangement joins TRBV28 to TRBJ1-1, with a possible D match to TRBD1 (6 bases). Germline-derived CDR1 and CDR2 are MDHEN and SYDVKM. The CDR3 contains 18 residues. The V gene lost 1 base and the J gene lost 7 bases, with 25 bases spanning the gap. The DNA of the CDR3 is TGTGCCAGCAGTTTATCCGATACCCCGGGACACAGAAACTTTGAAGCTTTCTTT. Encoded protein: CASSLSDTPGHRNFEAFF. The variable domain in full, with the rest retrieved from reference TRBV28 and TRBJ1-1, is DVKVTQSSRYLVKRTGEKVFLECVQDMDHENMFWYRQDPGLGLRLIYFSYDVKMKEKGDIPEGYSVSREKKERFSLILESASTNQTSMYLCASSLSDTPGHRNFEAFFGQGTRLTVV.

This clone appeared once. CDR3 in DNA: TGTGCCATCAGTGGCCGTCGGTGGGAGGGAAACAATGAGCAGTTCTTC. It codes for CAISGRRWEGNNEQFF. The V call is TRBV10-3, the J call TRBJ2-1, with 7 nucleotides matching TRBD2. The CDR3 length is 16 residues. J was trimmed by 5 bases and V by 4 bases; bases with no gene match: 11. Germline lookup yields CDR1 ENHRY and CDR2 SYGVKD.

V gene TRBV7-9 combines with J gene TRBJ1-1, with D maybe TRBD1 (5 bases). The CDR3 has 17 amino acids. Germline V CDR1 and CDR2: SEHNR, FQNEAQ (reference sequence). Trimming cost V 1 base and J 1 base, with 16 bases left between them. The chain's CDR3 is CASSLVLIGGTNTEAFF. CDR3 coding DNA: TGTGCCAGCAGCTTAGTCCTGATTGGGGGGACGAACACTGAAGCTTTCTTT.

The chain links TRBV4-2 to TRBJ2-5; 10 bases align to TRBD2. With 0 bases clipped from V and 4 bases from J, the junction kept 17 bases outside the gene matches. Per germline, CDR1 LGHNA and CDR2 YNFKEQ. The CDR3 contains 20 residues. CDR3 sequence: CASSQEGPPSSGGARETQYF. In DNA, the CDR3 is TGTGCCAGCAGCCAAGAAGGCCCCCCCTCCAGCGGGGGGGCCAGAGAGACCCAGTACTTC.

J is TRBJ2-3 and V is TRBV29-1; 13 bases fit TRBD2. The CDR3 has 14 residues. Losses at the gene ends were 4 bases for V and 3 bases for J; bases not matched to a gene: 1. Germline lookup yields CDR1 SQVTM and CDR2 ANQGSEA. The CDR3 DNA reads as TGCAGCGTTGTACTAGCGGGGGGGACAGATACGCAGTATTTT. Amino acid sequence: CSVVLAGGTDTQYF.

This clone was seen once. This chain connects TRBV10-1 to TRBJ2-3; 8 positions match TRBD1. J gave up 4 bases and V 8 bases, and 5 bases lay outside the gene matches. Germline CDR1 is WNHNN and CDR2 is SYGVQD (reference sequence). The CDR3 has 13 residues. The CDR3 nucleotides read TGCGCCAGCGGGACAGGAGGCGCAGATACGCAGTATTTT. Residues: CASGTGGADTQYF.

The V call is TRBV7-2, the J call TRBJ2-3; D might be TRBD1 (6 bases). The CDR3 covers 16 residues. V lost 4 bases, J lost 8 bases, and 22 bases lay in between. Germline CDR1 reads SGHTA; CDR2 reads FQGNSA. The CDR3 DNA reads as TGTGCCAGCAGCTCAACCCCTACAGGGTCGGGACGTACGCAGTATTTT. Protein product: CASSSTPTGSGRTQYF.

CDR3: CASSDHPGQGGTDYGYTF. CDR3 in DNA: TGTGCCAGCAGCGACCATCCGGGACAGGGGGGTACCGACTATGGCTACACCTTC. V is TRBV9 and J is TRBJ1-2; 11 bases are shared with TRBD1. V lost 3 bases and J lost 3; bases outside the gene matches: 13. The CDR3 runs 18 residues. Per germline, CDR1 SGDLS and CDR2 YYNGEE.

This clone was found a few times. The chain carries TRBV6-6 and TRBJ1-2; a weak D match, TRBD1 (6 bases). V dropped 6 bases and J dropped 4 bases, with 18 bases sitting between them. The CDR3 totals 15 residues. Germline values: CDR1 MNHNY, CDR2 SVGAGI (reference sequence). CDR3 nucleotides: TGTGCCAGCAGCTTACAGGGCCTAACTGGCTATGGCTACACCTTC. Translating it yields CASSLQGLTGYGYTF.

J is TRBJ2-7 and V is TRBV30, with 7 bases aligning to TRBD1. V lost 3 bases to trimming and J lost 5 bases; unmatched junction nucleotides: 7. The CDR3 is made up of 13 amino acids. From germline, CDR1 is GTSNPN and CDR2 SVGIG (reference sequence). CDR3: CAWSYRGGDEQYF. The CDR3, as DNA: TGTGCCTGGAGCTACAGGGGTGGAGACGAGCAGTACTTC.

This clone was recorded only once. The V and J genes are TRBV5-4 and TRBJ2-5; the D gene is possibly TRBD2 (5 bases). The CDR3 sequence is 15 residues long. Trimming removed 4 bases from V and 4 bases from J, with 17 bases in between. The germline V gene encodes CDR1 SGHNT and CDR2 YYREEE (reference sequence). CDR3 region: CASSLGRKEVETQYF. CDR3 sequence (DNA): TGTGCCAGCAGCCTCGGCCGGAAGGAGGTAGAGACCCAGTACTTC.

This chain joins TRBV19 and TRBJ2-1; 14 nucleotides align to TRBD2. V shed 6 bases, J shed 5 bases, and the junction held 9 bases outside the gene matches. The CDR3 totals 17 residues. Germline lookup yields CDR1 LNHDA and CDR2 SQIVND (reference sequence). The CDR3 sequence is CASRRLAGGPGNNEQFF. The CDR3 nucleotides are TGTGCCAGTAGGAGACTAGCGGGGGGGCCAGGTAACAATGAGCAGTTCTTC.

The J gene is TRBJ1-4, the V gene TRBV7-9, with 8 bases fitting TRBD1. Germline V gives CDR1 SEHNR, CDR2 FQNEAQ (reference sequence). The CDR3 length is 16 residues. The ends lost 4 bases at V and 8 bases at J; junction bases unmatched: 12. CDR3 DNA: TGTGCCAGCAGCTGGGCGCTGACAGGGGATCGGGAAAAACTGTTTTTT. It translates to CASSWALTGDREKLFF.

The V gene is TRBV29-1, the J gene TRBJ1-3; no clear D gene. This CDR3 comprises 13 residues. Germline V lookup: CDR1 SQVTM, CDR2 ANQGSEA. V was trimmed by 3 bases and J by 1 base, leaving 7 bases between them. CDR3 DNA: TGCAGCGTTGATCTAGGTTCTGGAAACACCATATATTTT. Translation: CSVDLGSGNTIYF. The variable domain in full, with the rest retrieved from reference TRBV29-1 and TRBJ1-3, is SAVISQKPSRDICQRGTSLTIQCQVDSQVTMMFWYRQQPGQSLTLIATANQGSEATYESGFVIDKFPISRPNLTFSTLTVSNMSPEDSSIYLCSVDLGSGNTIYFGEGSWLTVV.

This clone came up once. The rearrangement uses TRBV7-9 and TRBJ1-1, with D uncertain. The CDR3 is 12 residues long. V was shortened by 7 bases and J by 6 bases, with 12 bases between the two germline ends. CDR1 is SEHNR and CDR2 is FQNEAQ in the germline V gene (reference sequence). The CDR3 loop is CASTIRGAEAFF. The CDR3 region has the DNA TGTGCCAGCACCATCCGGGGAGCTGAAGCTTTCTTT.

The V and J genes are TRBV7-3 and TRBJ1-3; D not certain. The CDR3 spans 16 residues. CDR1 and CDR2 from the germline V gene are SGHTA and FQGTGA. V was clipped by 5 bases and J by 1 base, with 15 bases between them. CDR3 DNA: TGTGCCAGCAGCCGCAGTTTCTTTAAATCTGGAAACACCATATATTTT. Residues: CASSRSFFKSGNTIYF. The whole variable domain, remainder taken from reference TRBV7-3 and TRBJ1-3, is GAGVSQTPSNKVTEKGKYVELRCDPISGHTALYWYRQSLGQGPEFLIYFQGTGAADDSGLPNDRFFAVRPEGSVSTLKIQRTERGDSAVYLCASSRSFFKSGNTIYFGEGSWLTVV.

J is TRBJ2-2 and V is TRBV2, with a possible D match to TRBD1 (5 bases). V was clipped by 4 bases and J by 0 bases, with 9 bases between them. The CDR3 has 15 residues. Germline assignment: CDR1 SNHLY and CDR2 FYNNEI. The CDR3 nucleotides are TGTGCCAGCAGTGTCGAACAGGCGAACACCGGGGAGCTGTTTTTT. Amino acid sequence: CASSVEQANTGELFF.

The gene calls are TRBV7-2 and TRBJ2-3; the match to TRBD2 covers 8 bases. The V gene end was trimmed by 3 bases and the J gene end by 3 bases; junction bases not matched to a gene: 17. Germline CDR1 reads SGHTA; CDR2 reads FQGNSA. This CDR3 region has 19 residues. The CDR3 DNA reads as TGTGCCAGCAGCTTCTTACCCATTCGACTAGCGCTCTCAACAGATACGCAGTATTTT. This sequence encodes CASSFLPIRLALSTDTQYF.

The V call is TRBV4-1, the J call TRBJ2-5; 13 positions agree with TRBD2. V lost 4 bases to trimming and J lost 6 bases; unmatched junction nucleotides: 2. Germline CDR1 is MGHRA and CDR2 is YSYEKL. The CDR3 is 14 amino acids. For the CDR3, the DNA is TGCGCCAGCAGCCCGACTAGCGGGGGGCAGACCCAGTACTTC. The encoded protein is CASSPTSGGQTQYF.

The chain carries TRBV11-2 and TRBJ2-2; D may be TRBD2 (6 bases). The V gene's germline CDR1 is SGHAT and CDR2 FQNNGV. CDR3 length equals 15 residues. Deletions cut 3 bases from V and 4 bases from J, with 12 bases between. The CDR3 region has the DNA TGTGCCAGCAGCTTCCGGGACTCGGGCACCGGGGAGCTGTTTTTT. This sequence encodes CASSFRDSGTGELFF.

The genes are TRBV9 and TRBJ2-3; 7 nucleotides align to TRBD2. The V and J ends lost 4 bases and 2 bases, in that order; junction bases with no gene match: 10. Germline CDR1 and CDR2: SGDLS and YYNGEE. CDR3 length equals 16 residues. The CDR3 DNA sequence: TGTGCCAGCAGCACCCCGGGGGGAGCCGTCACAGATACGCAGTATTTT. This encodes CASSTPGGAVTDTQYF.

In this sample, this clone turned up a few times. The chain links TRBV10-1 to TRBJ2-2, with a possible D match to TRBD1 (5 bases). Per germline, CDR1 WNHNN and CDR2 SYGVQD (reference sequence). Deletions cut 7 bases from V and 5 bases from J, with 14 bases between. CDR3 size: 14 residues. In DNA, the CDR3 is TGCGCCAGCAAGGACACCAGTGAGACCGGGGAGCTGTTTTTT. Translating gives CASKDTSETGELFF.

This clone was observed once. The V and J genes are TRBV9 and TRBJ2-1; 7 bases align to TRBD1. The CDR3 loop spans 16 amino acids. V was clipped by 3 bases and J by 7 bases; unmatched bases: 13. CDR1 is SGDLS, CDR2 YYNGEE, per germline. The CDR3 DNA follows: TGTGCCAGCAGCGCGACCGGGACAGCTAGGATGAATGAGCAGTTCTTC. Amino acid sequence: CASSATGTARMNEQFF.

There are a few counts of this clone. Other DNA sequences in this specimen translate into the identical CDR3. The chain links TRBV29-1 to TRBJ1-1; D unresolved. Germline V lookup: CDR1 SQVTM, CDR2 ANQGSEA. V lost 0 bases and J 4 bases, leaving 12 bases between the germline ends. The CDR3 extends over 14 amino acids. For the CDR3, the DNA is TGCAGCGTTGAAGATCGGGGAGCGGGCACTGAAGCTTTCTTT. Translating it yields CSVEDRGAGTEAFF.

The chain has TRBV25-1 and TRBJ2-5, with D possibly being TRBD1 (5 bases). The end of the DNA aligns better with TRBJ2-7, so the J call may be wrong. The germline V gene has CDR1 MGHDK and CDR2 SYGVNS. The CDR3 has 14 amino acids. The chain's CDR3 is CASSGTTPPYEQYF. The CDR3 DNA reads as TGTGCCAGCAGTGGGACAACCCCCCCCTACGAGCAGTACTTC.

The V call is TRBV9, the J call TRBJ2-3, with 8 nucleotides matching TRBD1. Germline CDR1 is SGDLS and CDR2 is YYNGEE. The CDR3 totals 18 residues. The V segment lost 1 base and the J segment 6 bases; nucleotides outside the gene matches: 16. CDR3 in DNA: TGTGCCAGCAGCGTAACTGTAACAGGGGGTCGTCGAGGGGATACGCAGTATTTT. This gives the protein CASSVTVTGGRRGDTQYF. Using reference TRBV9 and TRBJ2-3 for the parts outside the CDR3, the full variable domain is DSGVTQTPKHLITATGQRVTLRCSPRSGDLSVYWYQQSLDQGLQFLIQYYNGEERAKGNILERFSAQQFPDLHSELNLSSLELGDSALYFCASSVTVTGGRRGDTQYFGPGTRLTVL.

This rearrangement joins TRBV6-1 to TRBJ2-1; TRBD1 matches at 7 bases. Looked up from germline, CDR1 is MNHNS and CDR2 is SASEGT. The CDR3 runs to 13 residues. The V and J ends lost 5 bases and 7 bases, in that order; junction bases with no gene match: 5. The CDR3 region has the DNA TGTGCCAGCAGTTCATGGACAGGAAATGAGCAGTTCTTC. Translation: CASSSWTGNEQFF.

V usage is TRBV27 and J usage is TRBJ2-2; possibly TRBD1 for D (5 bases). V shed 9 bases and J shed 5 bases, with 16 bases lying between them. The CDR3 has 14 residues. Germline V gene data show CDR1 as MNHEY and CDR2 as SMNVEV (reference sequence). CDR3 nucleotides: TGTGCCAGGAAGGAAGACAGCTATACCGGGGAGCTGTTTTTT. This translates into CARKEDSYTGELFF.